These 9 T cell receptor beta chains were all obtained from the same sample, sequenced in a study of CD8 T cells in Susac syndrome. The RNA, roughly 0.45 to 1 ug, was put through reverse transcription using random hexamers. TCRdb reprocessed the immunoSEQ multiplex PCR reads with MiXCR, giving one entry per CDR3 protein. The sample yields about 160,000 distinct CDR3 sequences, 90% to 95% seen once. The sequencing input was CD4+ T cells from PBMCs. The receptors originated from a human donor in good health.

The V and J genes are TRBV5-1 and TRBJ2-6; weak D call: TRBD2 (6 bases). The CDR3 sequence is 15 residues long. Germline CDR1 is SGHRS and CDR2 is YFSETQ. The germline V and J ends were trimmed by 4 bases and 0 bases, with 8 bases remaining between them. Here the CDR3 DNA reads TGCGCCAGCAGCGGAGGGGCCTCTGGGGCCAACGTCCTGACTTTC. It translates to CASSGGASGANVLTF. Based on the CDR3 plus reference TRBV5-1 and TRBJ2-6, the full variable domain is KAGVTQTPRYLIKTRGQQVTLSCSPISGHRSVSWYQQTPGQGLQFLFEYFSETQRNKGNFPGRFSGRQFSNSRSEMNVSTLELGDSALYLCASSGGASGANVLTFGAGSRLTVL.

This chain uses TRBV29-1 with TRBJ1-1; perhaps TRBD1 as D (5 bases). The V and J ends lost 7 bases and 1 base respectively, with 13 bases between them. Germline CDR1 reads SQVTM; CDR2 reads ANQGSEA. The length of the CDR3 is 13 residues. The CDR3 DNA follows: TGCAGCGGGCTGGGGGTGGCGAACACTGAAGCTTTCTTT. This encodes CSGLGVANTEAFF.

The chain links TRBV3-1 to TRBJ2-3, with D possibly being TRBD1 (5 bases). Trimming shortened V by 5 bases and J by 1 base, and 7 bases separated the two germline ends. The CDR3 is made up of 13 amino acids. Germline CDR1 LGHDT, CDR2 YNNKEL (reference sequence). The CDR3 loop reads CASSGRGTDTQYF. In nucleotides, the CDR3 is TGTGCCAGCAGCGGCAGGGGCACAGATACGCAGTATTTT.

V and J are TRBV3-1 and TRBJ1-2, with a weak D call TRBD1 (5 bases). This CDR3 is 14 amino acids long. Germline-derived CDR1 and CDR2 are LGHDT and YNNKEL (reference sequence). The V end was cut by 4 bases, the J end by 6 bases, with 15 bases between. The CDR3 loop reads CASSLGLAPDGYTF. The CDR3, as DNA: TGTGCCAGCAGCCTGGGACTAGCTCCCGATGGCTACACCTTC.

This sequence joins TRBV29-1 and TRBJ2-7; 8 bases are a match to TRBD2. Germline V lookup: CDR1 SQVTM, CDR2 ANQGSEA. Trimming cost V 4 bases and J 2 bases; bases outside gene matches: 7. The CDR3 consists of 14 residues. The DNA of the CDR3 is TGCAGCGTTGTTTTTAGCGGGGCGGCCTACGAGCAGTACTTC. Translating it yields CSVVFSGAAYEQYF.

The chain uses TRBV19 and TRBJ2-5, with TRBD1 matching over 7 bases. The CDR3 covers 16 residues. Germline loops: CDR1 LNHDA, CDR2 SQIVND (reference sequence). Losses at the gene ends were 5 bases for V and 1 base for J; bases not matched to a gene: 10. CDR3 coding DNA: TGTGCCAGTAGTCGGGCAGGGGGTGCGTCCCAAGAGACCCAGTACTTC. Translating gives CASSRAGGASQETQYF.

V gene TRBV29-1 combines with J gene TRBJ1-2; possibly TRBD1 for D (5 bases). Deletions cut 7 bases from V and 8 bases from J, with 14 bases between. This CDR3 region has 11 residues. Germline assignment: CDR1 SQVTM and CDR2 ANQGSEA. The CDR3 DNA sequence: TGCAGCGGTGACAGAGAGGGGGGCTACACCTTC. Encoded protein: CSGDREGGYTF. The whole variable domain, remainder taken from reference TRBV29-1 and TRBJ1-2, is SAVISQKPSRDICQRGTSLTIQCQVDSQVTMMFWYRQQPGQSLTLIATANQGSEATYESGFVIDKFPISRPNLTFSTLTVSNMSPEDSSIYLCSGDREGGYTFGSGTRLTVV.

The chain joins TRBV7-8 to TRBJ1-4; TRBD1 agrees at 7 bases. Germline values: CDR1 SGHVS, CDR2 FQNEAQ. The CDR3 contains 15 residues. V lost 5 bases and J lost 3; bases outside the gene matches: 6. Here the CDR3 reads CASSHRQGPNEKLFF. In nucleotides, the CDR3 is TGTGCCAGCAGCCACCGACAGGGTCCTAATGAAAAACTGTTTTTT.

The V gene is TRBV6-5, the J gene TRBJ1-2; TRBD1 agrees at 8 bases. V gave up 5 bases and J gave up 7 bases; unmatched junction bases: 9. Germline V gene data show CDR1 as MNHEY and CDR2 as SVGAGI. This CDR3 spans 14 amino acids. CDR3 DNA sequence: TGTGCCAGCAGTGACTTCCTCAGGGGGCCTGGCTACACCTTC. Translated, it gives CASSDFLRGPGYTF.